These T cell receptor beta chains were read from a single sample in a study of blood T cell repertoires in COVID-19. The method was immunoSEQ multiplex PCR; TCRdb's version includes in-frame clones alone and lacks a portion of them. Among around 400,000 clones listed, roughly 86% were seen once. Input material: PBMCs or T cells enriched from blood (not recorded which). These receptors all come from a woman in her thirties who had recovered from COVID-19. Each CDR3 is given with its conserved first and last residue. A D gene is named only where the DNA matches it firmly. Clone size is shown for a subset of rows, as once, few, many or a class of expanded clone.

V: TRBV5-1
D: -
J: TRBJ2-7
size: -
DNA: TGCGCCAGCAGCTTAGCAGGGGTTTATGTTAACGAGCAGTACTTC
CDR3: CASSLAGVYVNEQYF

V: TRBV12-3/TRBV12-4
D: -
J: TRBJ1-4
size: -
DNA: TGTGCCAGCGGCCAGAAGGAAAAACTGTTTTTT
CDR3: CASGQKEKLFF

V: TRBV11-2
D: -
J: TRBJ1-6
size: -
DNA: TGTGCCAGCAGCGATAGACGGGGGACGGGATATAATTCACCCCTCCACTTT
CDR3: CASSDRRGTGYNSPLHF

V: TRBV3-1/TRBV3-2
D: -
J: TRBJ1-3
size: once
DNA: TGTGCCAGCAGCCAAGTTAAGGGTATGGGGGGATTCAACACCATATATTTT
CDR3: CASSQVKGMGGFNTIYF

V: TRBV3-1/TRBV3-2
D: -
J: TRBJ1-1
size: -
DNA: TGTGCCAGCAGCCAAGATTCCCTTAGGCAGGGGCCGAACACTGAAGCTTTCTTT
CDR3: CASSQDSLRQGPNTEAFF

V: TRBV9
D: TRBD1
J: TRBJ2-7
size: -
DNA: TGTGCCAGCAGCCCCAGGACAGGGGGCTACGAGCAGTACTTC
CDR3: CASSPRTGGYEQYF

V: TRBV5-4
D: -
J: TRBJ1-1
size: few
DNA: TGTGCCAGCAGCTTGGGTGTCCAGGGATTGAACACTGAAGCTTTCTTT
CDR3: CASSLGVQGLNTEAFF

V: TRBV9
D: -
J: TRBJ1-3
size: -
DNA: TGTGCCAGCAGCGTAGTAGGGGGATCCGGAAACACCATATATTTT
CDR3: CASSVVGGSGNTIYF

V: TRBV30
D: -
J: TRBJ2-7
size: -
DNA: TGTGCCTGGAGGCCCGCAGAGGAAGGGGACTACGAGCAGTACTTC
CDR3: CAWRPAEEGDYEQYF

V: TRBV4-1
D: TRBD2
J: TRBJ2-2
size: -
DNA: TGCGCCAGCAGCCAAGGCCTAGCGGGATTCAACACCGGGGAGCTGTTTTTT
CDR3: CASSQGLAGFNTGELFF

V: TRBV5-6
D: TRBD1
J: TRBJ1-6
size: -
DNA: TGTGCCAGCACCGGGACAGGGTTCAACTCCTATAATTCACCCCTCCACTTT
CDR3: CASTGTGFNSYNSPLHF

V: TRBV19
D: TRBD1
J: TRBJ1-1
size: few
DNA: TGTGCCAGTAGTATAGAAGGGACAGCTTACACTGAAGCTTTCTTT
CDR3: CASSIEGTAYTEAFF

V: TRBV19
D: -
J: TRBJ2-7
size: -
DNA: TGTGCCAGTAGTATCGGACAGCGGCACTTAACCTCCTACGAGCAGTACTTC
CDR3: CASSIGQRHLTSYEQYF

V: TRBV7-2
D: TRBD1
J: TRBJ2-6
size: once
DNA: TGTGCCAGCAGCCACAGGGGGACTGGGGCCAACGTCCTGACTTTC
CDR3: CASSHRGTGANVLTF

V: TRBV4-2
D: -
J: TRBJ1-1
size: -
DNA: TGTGCCAGCAGCCAAGAACGGGTTAACACTGAAGCTTTCTTT
CDR3: CASSQERVNTEAFF

V: TRBV3-1/TRBV3-2
D: TRBD1
J: TRBJ2-7
size: -
DNA: TGTGCCAGCAGCCATAGACAGGGACGGCCCTACGAGCAGTACTTC
CDR3: CASSHRQGRPYEQYF

V: TRBV5-1
D: -
J: TRBJ2-2
size: -
DNA: TGCGCCAGCAGCTCCTGGGACAAGGACACCGGGGAGCTGTTTTTT
CDR3: CASSSWDKDTGELFF

V: TRBV30
D: -
J: TRBJ1-1
size: -
DNA: TGTGCCTGGAGTGTGACGGGAGACACTGAAGCTTTCTTT
CDR3: CAWSVTGDTEAFF

V: TRBV21-1
D: -
J: TRBJ2-2
size: few
DNA: TGTGCCAGCAGCACTCGACAGTCCCTGGTCGGGGAGCTGTTTTTT
CDR3: CASSTRQSLVGELFF

V: TRBV4-1
D: -
J: TRBJ2-7
size: -
DNA: TGCGCCAGCAGTTCGAGGGGGGGCTCCTACGAGCAGTACTTC
CDR3: CASSSRGGSYEQYF

V: TRBV7-6
D: TRBD1
J: TRBJ2-2
size: -
DNA: TGTGCCAGCAGCTTAGCGTCGGCAGGGGGTATAGACACCGGGGAGCTGTTTTTT
CDR3: CASSLASAGGIDTGELFF

V: TRBV6-5
D: TRBD2
J: TRBJ2-1
size: -
DNA: TGTGCCAGCAGTTACGTGCTAGCGGACTACAATGAGCAGTTCTTC
CDR3: CASSYVLADYNEQFF

V: TRBV7-2
D: TRBD2
J: TRBJ2-2
size: -
DNA: TGTGCCAGCAGCTTCGTCCCGGGACTAGGGGGGCTGTTTTTT
CDR3: CASSFVPGLGGLFF

V: TRBV6-5
D: TRBD1
J: TRBJ1-2
size: -
DNA: TGTGCCAGCAGTCGGGACAGGTGGGGCTATGGCTACACCTTC
CDR3: CASSRDRWGYGYTF

V: TRBV6-5
D: TRBD2
J: TRBJ2-1
size: -
DNA: TGTGCCAGCAGTTATTCCCTAGCGGCCGCCTACAATGAGCAGTTCTTC
CDR3: CASSYSLAAAYNEQFF

V: TRBV11-2
D: TRBD1
J: TRBJ2-5
size: -
DNA: TGTGCCAGCAGCTCAACCGGGACAGGGGCAGAGACCCAGTACTTC
CDR3: CASSSTGTGAETQYF

V: TRBV6-6
D: -
J: TRBJ2-3
size: -
DNA: TGTGCCAGCAGTTTACAGCGGTCGACAGATACGCAGTATTTT
CDR3: CASSLQRSTDTQYF

V: TRBV19
D: -
J: TRBJ1-6
size: -
DNA: TGTGCCAGTAGTATAGGAGGCACTGATAATTCACCCCTCCACTTT
CDR3: CASSIGGTDNSPLHF

V: TRBV3-1/TRBV3-2
D: -
J: TRBJ1-1
size: -
DNA: TGTGCCAGCAGCCAACAGGGAGGAAAAACTGAAGCTTTCTTT
CDR3: CASSQQGGKTEAFF

V: TRBV6-4
D: -
J: TRBJ1-5
size: -
DNA: TGTGCCAGCAGTGCAGATAGCAATCAGCCCCAGCATTTT
CDR3: CASSADSNQPQHF

V: TRBV11-2
D: -
J: TRBJ1-1
size: -
DNA: TGTGCCAGCAGCTCGCGACAACCGAACACTGAAGCTTTCTTT
CDR3: CASSSRQPNTEAFF

V: TRBV4-1
D: -
J: TRBJ1-5
size: -
DNA: TGCGCCAGCAGCTTACATATCGATCAGCCCCAGCATTTT
CDR3: CASSLHIDQPQHF

V: TRBV5-1
D: TRBD1
J: TRBJ2-1
size: -
DNA: TGCGCCAGCAGCTCCCGGGGACAGGGGGACGGTGAGCAGTTCTTC
CDR3: CASSSRGQGDGEQFF

V: TRBV10-3
D: -
J: TRBJ1-5
size: -
DNA: TGTGCCATCAGGGACGACGGGAATCAGAAGCCCCAGCATTTT
CDR3: CAIRDDGNQKPQHF

V: TRBV28
D: -
J: TRBJ2-7
size: -
DNA: TGTGCCAGCAGTTCCCCAGGGTCCGCCGGGTACGAGCAGTACTTC
CDR3: CASSSPGSAGYEQYF

V: TRBV6-1
D: -
J: TRBJ2-1
size: -
DNA: TGTGCCAGCAGTGCGCGGGGGCCTAGCTCCTACAATGAGCAGTTCTTC
CDR3: CASSARGPSSYNEQFF

V: TRBV5-1
D: TRBD1
J: TRBJ2-7
size: -
DNA: TGCGCCAGTAGCGGACAGGGATACGGGGCAGGCCACGAGCAGTACTTC
CDR3: CASSGQGYGAGHEQYF

V: TRBV2
D: TRBD1
J: TRBJ1-1
size: -
DNA: TGTGCCAGAACCGGGACAGGGGGCACTGAAGCTTTCTTT
CDR3: CARTGTGGTEAFF

V: TRBV28
D: TRBD1
J: TRBJ1-4
size: -
DNA: TGTGCCAGCAGCGGACAGGTTATTGGGACTAATGAAAAACTGTTTTTT
CDR3: CASSGQVIGTNEKLFF

V: TRBV12-3/TRBV12-4
D: TRBD1
J: TRBJ1-2
size: once
DNA: TGTGCCAGCAGTTCACAGGGGAACTATGGCTACACCTTC
CDR3: CASSSQGNYGYTF

V: TRBV2
D: -
J: TRBJ1-5
size: -
DNA: TGTGCCAGCAGTGACAGGCCCAATCAGCCCCAGCATTTT
CDR3: CASSDRPNQPQHF

V: TRBV5-4
D: TRBD1
J: TRBJ1-2
size: -
DNA: TGTGCCAGCACCATCACAGGGGGACTTCAAGGCTACACCTTC
CDR3: CASTITGGLQGYTF

V: TRBV6-1
D: -
J: TRBJ1-5
size: -
DNA: TGTGCCAGCAGTGAAACTTTAGAGGGTTCTGGTCAGCCCCAGCATTTT
CDR3: CASSETLEGSGQPQHF

V: TRBV4-2
D: -
J: TRBJ2-2
size: -
DNA: TGTGCCAGCAGCCCACGAGGGCTACCGAACACCGGGGAGCTGTTTTTT
CDR3: CASSPRGLPNTGELFF

V: TRBV11-2
D: -
J: TRBJ2-2
size: -
DNA: TGTGCCAGCAGCCACACGGGACTCCATAACACCGGGGAGCTGTTTTTT
CDR3: CASSHTGLHNTGELFF

V: TRBV6-5
D: TRBD1
J: TRBJ1-1
size: -
DNA: TGTGCCAGCACCTTTAACAGGGGGGGGACTGAAGCTTTCTTT
CDR3: CASTFNRGGTEAFF